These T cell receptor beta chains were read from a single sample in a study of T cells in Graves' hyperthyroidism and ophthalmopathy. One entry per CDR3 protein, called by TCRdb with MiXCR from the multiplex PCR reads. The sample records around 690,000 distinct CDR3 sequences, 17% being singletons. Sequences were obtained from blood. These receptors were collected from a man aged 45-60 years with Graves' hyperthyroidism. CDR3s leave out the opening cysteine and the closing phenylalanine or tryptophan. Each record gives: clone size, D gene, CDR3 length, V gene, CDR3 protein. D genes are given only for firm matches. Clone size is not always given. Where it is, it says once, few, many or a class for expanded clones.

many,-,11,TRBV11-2,ASSRQASVEAF
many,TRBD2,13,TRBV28,ASSLNSGPSYEQY
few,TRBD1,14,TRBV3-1,ASSQDRQGANEKLF
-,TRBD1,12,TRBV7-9,ASSRDSENQPQH
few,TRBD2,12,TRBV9,ASSVDAGVREQY
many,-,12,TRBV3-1,ASSQSLATETQY
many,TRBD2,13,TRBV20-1,SASALAGGEETQY
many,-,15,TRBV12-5,ASGLEIVGSSYNEQF
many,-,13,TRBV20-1,SASIRASGTDTQY
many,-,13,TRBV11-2,ASSLDPGTSYEQY
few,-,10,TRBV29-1,SVAGTSYEQY
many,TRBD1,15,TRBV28,ASSLAPRQGRYNEQF
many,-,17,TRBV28,ASSFRGGSRGSHTGELF
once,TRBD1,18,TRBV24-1,ATSDSSPGTGLAVPGKAF
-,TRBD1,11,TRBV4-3,ASSRNRGAEAF
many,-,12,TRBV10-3,AISESEPQETQY
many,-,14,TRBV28,ASSSLDARQNTEAF
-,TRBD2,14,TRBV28,ASRYSGTLSYNEQF
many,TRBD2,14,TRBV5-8,ASSPGLAGEIETQY
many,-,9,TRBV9,ASSAQGEAF
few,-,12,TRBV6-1,ASSYRVKDTEAF
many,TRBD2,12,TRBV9,ASSAIAGGETQY
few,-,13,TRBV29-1,SVEDSTLTGNTIY
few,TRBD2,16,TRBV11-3,ASLTEGTSGLSYNEQF
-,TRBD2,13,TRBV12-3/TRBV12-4,ASSFGGRLSYEQY
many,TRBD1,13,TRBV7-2,ASTSLDRGYNEQF
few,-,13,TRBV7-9,ASSSRETSTDTQY
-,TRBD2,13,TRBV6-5,ASSYSMRERDTQY
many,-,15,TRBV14,ASSPRGKRRFTDTQY
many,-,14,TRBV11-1,ASSLERDTHSYEQY
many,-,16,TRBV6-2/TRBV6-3,ASSYPTGRKNSNQPQH
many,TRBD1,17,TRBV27,ASGPVGTGIRSGANVLT
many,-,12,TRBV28,ASSLGLHPYEQY
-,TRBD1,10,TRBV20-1,SGQGAFGGYT
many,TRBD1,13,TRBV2,ASSEADRGQYEQY
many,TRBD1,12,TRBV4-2,ASSPGTENTEAF
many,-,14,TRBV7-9,AGRLWEYSPTDTQY
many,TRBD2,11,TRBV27,ASRLAGGYEQY
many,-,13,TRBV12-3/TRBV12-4,ASSLQGGMTDTQY
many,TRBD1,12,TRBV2,ASSRWQGDEKLF
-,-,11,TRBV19,ASRGLTLHEQY
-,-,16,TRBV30,AWSVLRSREDLNTEAF
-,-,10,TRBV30,AWARDNYEQY
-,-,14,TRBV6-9,ASSYPGGGNTDTQY
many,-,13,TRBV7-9,ASRLPPGQQNEQF
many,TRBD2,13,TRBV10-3,ATKTQLAGDNEQF
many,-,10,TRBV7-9,ALQVQDNEQF
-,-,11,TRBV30,AWSPQKNYGYT
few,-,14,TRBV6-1,ASSDLPVIGTDTQY
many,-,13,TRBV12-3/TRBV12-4,ASRGRRARKNEQY
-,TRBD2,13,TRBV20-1,SARDYRTSGYEQY
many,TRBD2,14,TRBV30,AWTGLAGRLNYEQY